This is a list of T cell receptor beta chains from one sample in a study of blood T cells in healthy people across ages. TCRdb ran MiXCR on the 5' RACE reads and lists one entry per CDR3 protein. Found here are some 560,000 distinct CDR3 sequences, about 27% of them singletons; the top ten hold 3% to 4.5%. This sample was also put to use in a study of T cells of mothers and their children.

Input material: blood. Receptors were obtained from a boy between 2 and 15 years old in good health. The CDR3 runs from the conserved cysteine through the conserved F or W. A D gene is named only where the DNA matches it firmly. Clone size is shown for a subset of rows, as once, few, many or a class of expanded clone.

TRBV27,few,TRBJ1-4,TRBD1,CASSFSGGNEKLFF
TRBV6-1,few,TRBJ1-4,TRBD1,CASSPGTGQYNEKLFF
TRBV7-2,NA,TRBJ1-2,TRBD1,CASSATGGATGGYTF
TRBV7-9,NA,TRBJ1-5,TRBD1,CASSSGQGAYSNQPQHF
TRBV20-1,NA,TRBJ2-7,NA,CSAPRTSPYEQYF
TRBV20-1,NA,TRBJ2-5,TRBD1,CSARTGASQETQYF
TRBV6-1,NA,TRBJ2-7,TRBD1,CASSEVNRGEQYF
TRBV6-1,NA,TRBJ1-5,NA,CASSEALAASWPQHF
TRBV29-1,few,TRBJ2-7,NA,CSGLSRYEQYF
TRBV3-1,NA,TRBJ1-2,TRBD1,CASSQARDRNYGYTF